The present TCR beta chain was sequenced within a study of blood T cell repertoires in COVID-19 (dated by TCRdb to about 2020). At the level of the whole study: The collaborator samples originated in the United States, Italy and Spain and spanned the acute and convalescent phases of COVID-19. The prospective study material was composed of cDNA or gDNA derived from T cells, B-cell-depleted T cells, or PBMCs. The dataset comprised deeply sampled blood TCRbeta repertoires from subjects exposed to, actively infected with, or recovered from COVID-19. The repertoires were released in a freely available public database meant as a resource for research on the immune response to SARS-CoV-2. The samples were drawn from two sources: the first 160 participants of the ongoing ImmuneRACE study, and 1,200 or so subjects contributed by 6 global collaborators. Nearly every sample came with metadata listing a de-identified subject ID, COVID-19 status, age in years and sex. HLA class I and class II types, where available, came from metadata supplied by the sample provider rather than from assay-based typing. The study at large found these results: Clinical and demographic metadata were provided uncurated, with the amount varying by source and participant.

In the case of this clone: Its binding antigen is unknown. No qualities accompany the bases; no much larger clone lies one base away.

Collaborating institutions collected whole blood in K2EDTA tubes following their own protocols. For TCRbeta analysis, collaborator samples were shipped as frozen whole blood, as isolated PBMCs, or as DNA extracted from either sample type. TCRbeta CDR3 regions were amplified from genomic DNA using the immunoSEQ Assay, a bias-controlled multiplex PCR. The study's processing was this. The number of nucleated cells in each sample was estimated by amplification of reference gene primers within the assay. To quantify the absolute abundance of each unique TCRbeta CDR3 rearrangement, sequence reads were collapsed and filtered. For each sample, productive Simpson clonality was calculated by taking the square root of Simpson's diversity index across productive rearrangements. Drawn from immuneACCESS, this table holds only the in-frame rearrangements with V and J called that TCRdb kept. Clones are partly lost; checked studies trace under half to an unresolved V gene and leave the rest unexplained. V and J calls and clone size are copied from that table; D and trimming were computed from the DNA. In this sample the table shows 97,000 or so clones, about four fifths of which occur a single time. The ten largest clonotypes hold roughly 18% of the sample.

V lost 0 bases and J lost 0 bases; the stretch between them is 6 bases long. CDR1 and CDR2 were assigned from the germline V gene as SGHRS and YFSETQ. The CDR3 starts with the cysteine, ends with the phenylalanine, and has 14 residues. CDR3 DNA only is kept here, 42 bases in frame from base 1. In this chain, TRBV5-1 is recombined with TRBJ2-5, with the D gene call left open. The receptor comes from a woman aged 80 or over with active or convalescent COVID-19. The sequencing input was peripheral blood. The DNA sequence is given as TGCGCCAGCAGCTTGGAGAGTCACCAAGAGACCCAGTACTTC. This encodes CASSLESHQETQYF.